This TCR beta chain was identified in a study of T cells in Graves' hyperthyroidism and ophthalmopathy (dated 2019 in TCRdb). Regarding the study in general: Peripheral blood was sampled at the time of initial diagnosis, prior to any treatment. To identify TCR V-J signatures that set the groups apart, the researchers used a discovery cohort of more than 95 patients, made up of approximately 43 with Graves' ophthalmopathy and about 60 with stable Graves' hyperthyroidism. Prospective prediction of ophthalmopathy was tested in an independent validation cohort of 18 to 20 hyperthyroidism patients and 17 patients who later progressed to ophthalmopathy. The approximately 98 discovery patients were randomly divided into training and test sets at a 7:3 ratio. The study also compared thyroid tissue and blood T-cell repertoires from about six Graves' hyperthyroidism patients. Following sampling, methimazole starting at 30 mg daily was given to hyperthyroidism patients, and high-dose intravenous methylprednisolone was given to ophthalmopathy patients. The paper reports TCR Vbeta CDR3 sequencing of approximately 130 peripheral blood samples: approximately 41 ophthalmopathy, under 85 hyperthyroidism and 17 progressor patients. What the authors observed across the whole study: A model built on a 13 V-J signature distinguished ophthalmopathy from stable hyperthyroidism, reaching around 90% sensitivity and 81% to 83% specificity in cross-validation and 80%/75% in testing. Most expanded thyroid clonotypes (frequency above 0.001) were also found in blood, which suggests that blood repertoires may mirror thyroid immune responses. In validation, progression to ophthalmopathy was predicted by the model with roughly 71% sensitivity and 72.22% specificity, a median of around 6.5 months before onset. Sample size was not statistically predetermined, and investigators were not blinded to group allocation.

This clonotype was seen repeatedly, ten times or more. Its specific antigen is unknown. The sample holds no much larger clone one base away, and base qualities are not on file. Deletion took 5 bases off V and 6 bases off J, with a span of 11 bases between the germline ends. The germline V gene specifies SGHNT as CDR1 and YENEEA as CDR2. The CDR3, from cysteine to phenylalanine, totals 13 residues. The read is trimmed to its CDR3 DNA, 39 bases read in frame from base 1. The TCR beta CDR3 regions were amplified from RNA transcripts. A first-round RT-PCR of the TCR CDR3 used the HTBI primer set with the Qiagen OneStep RT-PCR kit. The libraries were constructed in a second round of multiplex PCR and then size-selected and purified. The libraries were sequenced on an Illumina HiSeq2000 using paired-end 100 bp reads. In the paper's pipeline: SOAPnuke was used to process the raw data, with reads discarded if the reads contained adapters or uncalled bases, had a mean Phred below 15, or lacked an exact constant-primer or identifier match. High-quality paired reads were merged using COPE v1.2.5, and each unique nucleotide sequence was defined as a clonotype. Clonotypes were aligned to IMGT TRBV, TRBD and TRBJ reference segments using MiTCR v1.1. Analysis was restricted to V-J combinations with a frequency above 0.0001, which covered about 99% of repertoires. The TCS score was defined as F50 (clonal expansion) divided by E x V (chaos), with BLOSUM62-based TCRdist calculated between CDR3 peptides within each V-J. Welch's t-statistics and random forest reduced approximately 520 V-J features to 10 to 15, which were used in a naive Bayes classifier (R e1071). TCRdb handled the public reads itself, with Q25 trimming in fastp and clone calling in MiXCR, and kept productive beta chains. For every CDR3 protein sequence, its rows merge into one entry that carries the most common genes and DNA. TCRdb, not the original authors, processed these V and J calls. This sample gives around 500,000 distinct CDR3 sequences in total; approximately 14% of them show up just once. Clones ranked in the top ten supply about 17% of the sample.

Stable Graves' hyperthyroidism was defined as no progression to ophthalmopathy during 18 months of follow-up. The hyperthyroidism patients were between 18 and 65 years old and newly diagnosed, with a disease duration of less than 2 months. Exclusion was applied to patients with uncontrolled infections, other autoimmune diseases, pregnancy or lactation. Diagnoses were based on clinical symptoms, serum thyroxine and TRAb, thyroid ultrasound and orbital computed tomography. Ficoll-Paque density gradient centrifugation was used to isolate PBMCs from about 9 ml of fresh peripheral blood. Total RNA was extracted with Trizol reagent, and quality was checked on an Agilent 2100 Bioanalyzer.

The source of this sequence is a woman between 18 and 29 years old with Graves' hyperthyroidism. Source material: blood. The V gene is TRBV11-3 and the J gene is TRBJ2-4; the D region may be TRBD1 or TRBD2, each matching 6 bases equally. The CDR3 here reads CASSHGGRNIQYF. In nucleotides, the sequence is TGTGCCAGCAGCCATGGGGGGCGAAACATTCAGTACTTC.